The entry that follows covers one TCR beta chain sequence. At least ten counts were recorded for this clonotype. Its antigen has not been determined. No qualities accompany the bases; no much larger clone lies one base away. These data are taken from a study of T-cell reconstitution after alpha-beta-depleted transplantation in children (TCRdb year 2016). General notes on the study: T-cell immune reconstitution after TCRalphabeta/CD19-depleted allogeneic hematopoietic cell transplantation in children was quantitatively tracked in the study by means of TCR repertoire profiling.

Between the V and J ends, shortened by 3 bases and 4 bases respectively, the junction contains 8 bases. The CDR3 goes from the cysteine to the phenylalanine over 12 residues. Only CDR3 DNA remains: 36 bases, in frame from the first base. The germline V gene (reference sequence) yields DFQATT for CDR1 and SNEGSKA for CDR2. The sample's treatment or condition label, decoded: allogeneic hematopoietic cell transplantation with graft depleted of TCRalphabeta T cells and CD19 B cells. Transplant recipients were children who received TCRalphabeta/CD19-depleted allogeneic hematopoietic cell grafts. Here is what the overall study found, with its caveats: In some patients, the high TCRbeta diversity seen at day 60 was put down to recipient T cells and intrathymic progenitors that had survived conditioning. Over subsequent months, a decline in hyperexpanded clone frequencies was noted, and after one year, T-cell counts and TCRbeta diversity were mostly ascribed to newly produced T cells. The apparently early alphabetaT-cell count recovery about two months after transplant was reportedly dependent on only several hundred rapidly expanded clones derived from non-depleted graft cells.

The library was produced with PCR. The run used an Illumina HiSeq 2500. To normalize quantification of the TCRbeta repertoire, the TCR libraries were built with molecular barcoding that relied on unique molecular identifiers. TCRdb's own reprocessing of the public reads used fastp at Q25 and MiXCR and kept productive beta chains. Duplicate CDR3 protein sequences are folded into a single record with the most common DNA and genes. This sample comprises some 220,000 distinct CDR3 sequences, about a tenth of them detected only once. The top ten clonotypes cover 28% of the sample. In this chain, TRBV20-1 is recombined with TRBJ2-3; no confident D gene assignment can be made. The specimen comprised PBMCs, sampled before TCRalphabeta/CD19-depleted stem cell transplant. This TCR derives from a child younger than two with acute myeloid leukemia, due to receive a stem cell transplant. The CDR3 reads as follows: CSASQNSDTQYF. The nucleotide sequence reads as follows: TGCAGTGCTAGCCAAAATTCAGATACGCAGTATTTT.